This T cell receptor (beta chain) derives from a study of blood T cell repertoires in COVID-19. The table came from immunoSEQ multiplex PCR; TCRdb's copy has only in-frame clones and leaves some out. The sample lists tens of thousands of clones; approximately 82% were seen once. The sequenced material came from peripheral blood. This TCR was recovered from a human donor in a cohort sampled during active COVID-19.

The CDR3 sequence: CASATGFEQFF. CDR3 coding DNA: TGTGCCAGCGCCACAGGGTTTGAGCAGTTCTTC. This chain connects TRBV2 to TRBJ2-1, with D possibly being TRBD1 (6 bases). Per germline, CDR1 SNHLY and CDR2 FYNNEI. This CDR3 spans 11 amino acids. Trimming took 8 bases from V and 9 from J, leaving 11 bases between them. The full variable domain, completed using reference TRBV2 and TRBJ2-1, is EPEVTQTPSHQVTQMGQEVILRCVPISNHLYFYWYRQILGQKVEFLVSFYNNEISEKSEIFDDQFSVERPDGSNFTLKIRSTKLEDSAMYFCASATGFEQFFGPGTRLTVL.